One sample yielded the 9 T cell receptor beta chains listed below, sequenced in a study of cytomegalovirus exposure and HLA in healthy donors. Clones were read by immunoSEQ multiplex PCR, and TCRdb kept only the in-frame ones, dropping some. The repertoire has some 240,000 clones, 80% to 90% of them found once; the top ten carry about 2%. The specimen sequenced was PBMCs. The receptors originated from a woman aged 18-35 years in good health and CMV-seropositive.

The chain is built from TRBV18 and TRBJ1-4; possibly TRBD1 for D (5 bases). Trimming removed 2 bases from V and 7 bases from J, with 11 bases in between. The germline V gene has CDR1 KGHSH and CDR2 LQKENI. The CDR3 consists of 14 residues. CDR3 nucleotide sequence: TGTGCCAGCTCACCAGCAGGGTATGGTGAAAAACTGTTTTTT. Translated, it gives CASSPAGYGEKLFF.

The chain carries TRBV7-2 and TRBJ1-5; 10 bases align to TRBD1. This CDR3 is 14 amino acids long. Germline V gene data show CDR1 as SGHTA and CDR2 as FQGNSA. V shed 3 bases, J shed 6 bases, and the junction held 2 bases outside the gene matches. CDR3 residues: CASSLGQGTQPQHF. CDR3 sequence (DNA): TGTGCCAGCAGCTTGGGACAGGGGACTCAGCCCCAGCATTTT.

The chain links TRBV4-2 to TRBJ1-2; a possible D gene is TRBD1 (5 bases). V was pared by 0 bases and J by 4 bases, with 12 bases between. Germline V CDR1 and CDR2: LGHNA, YNFKEQ. This CDR3 is 15 amino acids long. The CDR3 region has the DNA TGTGCCAGCAGCCAAGAAGGGGTAGTGGGCTATGGCTACACCTTC. It specifies CASSQEGVVGYGYTF.

DNA of the CDR3: TGCAGTGCTAGTTTTCGAGGCGAGCAGTACTTC. This encodes CSASFRGEQYF. This sequence joins TRBV20-1 and TRBJ2-7; no reliable D call. V was shortened by 3 bases and J by 6 bases, with 9 bases between the two germline ends. This CDR3 region has 11 residues. CDR1 and CDR2 from the germline V gene are DFQATT and SNEGSKA (reference sequence).

The chain employs TRBV5-1 and TRBJ1-1; no clear D. Between the trimmed V and J ends, which lost 8 bases and 0 bases, there was a span of 14 bases. The V gene's germline CDR1 is SGHRS and CDR2 YFSETQ. The CDR3 covers 14 residues. CDR3 protein: CASQWENMNTEAFF. The CDR3 DNA reads TGCGCCAGTCAGTGGGAGAACATGAACACTGAAGCTTTCTTT. Full variable domain (remainder filled in from reference TRBV5-1 and TRBJ1-1): KAGVTQTPRYLIKTRGQQVTLSCSPISGHRSVSWYQQTPGQGLQFLFEYFSETQRNKGNFPGRFSGRQFSNSRSEMNVSTLELGDSALYLCASQWENMNTEAFFGQGTRLTVV.

The chain uses TRBV9 and TRBJ2-2, with D possibly being TRBD1 (5 bases). The CDR3 is 15 residues long. From germline, CDR1 is SGDLS and CDR2 YYNGEE. Trimming took 4 bases from V and 2 from J, leaving 12 bases between them. The DNA for the CDR3 is TGTGCCAGCAGCACTGGGGCCCAAAACACCGGGGAGCTGTTTTTT. Amino acids: CASSTGAQNTGELFF. Full variable domain (rest looked up from reference TRBV9 and TRBJ2-2): DSGVTQTPKHLITATGQRVTLRCSPRSGDLSVYWYQQSLDQGLQFLIQYYNGEERAKGNILERFSAQQFPDLHSELNLSSLELGDSALYFCASSTGAQNTGELFFGEGSRLTVL.

This chain links TRBV28 with TRBJ2-7; no firm D call. Germline V gene data show CDR1 as MDHEN and CDR2 as SYDVKM. V was cut by 3 bases and J by 0 bases, with 12 bases left in between. This CDR3 has 15 residues. The CDR3 loop reads CASSLSAPSSYEQYF. The CDR3 nucleotides are TGTGCCAGCAGTTTGTCGGCTCCTAGCTCCTACGAGCAGTACTTC.

The genes are TRBV18 and TRBJ2-5, with TRBD1 as a possible D gene (5 bases). CDR3 length: 17 residues. Germline V lookup: CDR1 KGHSH, CDR2 LQKENI. V was cut by 3 bases and J by 4 bases, with 21 bases left in between. The CDR3 sequence: CASSPRQGKLIVETQYF. CDR3 coding DNA: TGTGCCAGCTCACCGCGGCAGGGTAAATTGATAGTAGAGACCCAGTACTTC.

The chain is built from TRBV5-4 and TRBJ2-5, with D perhaps matching TRBD1 (5 bases). From germline, CDR1 is SGHNT and CDR2 YYREEE (reference sequence). Trimming stripped 6 bases from V and 5 bases from J, with 20 bases between. The CDR3 consists of 15 residues. The CDR3 sequence is CASTDSAGRRETQYF. The CDR3 DNA reads as TGTGCCAGCACCGACTCGGCAGGGCGGCGGGAGACCCAGTACTTC. The whole variable domain, remainder taken from reference TRBV5-4 and TRBJ2-5, is ETGVTQSPTHLIKTRGQQVTLRCSSQSGHNTVSWYQQALGQGPQFIFQYYREEENGRGNFPPRFSGLQFPNYSSELNVNALELDDSALYLCASTDSAGRRETQYFGPGTRLLVL.